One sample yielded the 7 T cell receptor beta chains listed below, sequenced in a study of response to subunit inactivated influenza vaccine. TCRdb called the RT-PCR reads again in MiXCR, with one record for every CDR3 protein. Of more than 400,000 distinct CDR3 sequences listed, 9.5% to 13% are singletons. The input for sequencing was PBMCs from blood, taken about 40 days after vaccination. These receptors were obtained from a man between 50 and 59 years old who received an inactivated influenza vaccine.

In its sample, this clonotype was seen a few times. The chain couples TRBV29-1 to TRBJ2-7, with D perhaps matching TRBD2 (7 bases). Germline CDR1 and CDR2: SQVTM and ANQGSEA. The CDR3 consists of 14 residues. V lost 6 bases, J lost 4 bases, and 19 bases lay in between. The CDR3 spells CSVLAGATTYEQYF. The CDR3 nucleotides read TGCAGCGTCCTGGCGGGGGCAACGACGTACGAGCAGTACTTC.

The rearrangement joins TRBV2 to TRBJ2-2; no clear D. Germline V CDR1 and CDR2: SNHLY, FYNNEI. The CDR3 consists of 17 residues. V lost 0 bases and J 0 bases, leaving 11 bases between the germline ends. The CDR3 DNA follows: TGTGCCAGCAGTGAAGCGGCAGGTTTCCCGAACACCGGGGAGCTGTTTTTT. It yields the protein CASSEAAGFPNTGELFF.

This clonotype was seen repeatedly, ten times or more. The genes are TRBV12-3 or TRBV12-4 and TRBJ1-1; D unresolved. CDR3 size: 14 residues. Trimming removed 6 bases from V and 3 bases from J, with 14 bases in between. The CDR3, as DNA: TGTGCCAGCAGAGTTGGACGGTCGTACACTGAAGCTTTCTTT. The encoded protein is CASRVGRSYTEAFF.

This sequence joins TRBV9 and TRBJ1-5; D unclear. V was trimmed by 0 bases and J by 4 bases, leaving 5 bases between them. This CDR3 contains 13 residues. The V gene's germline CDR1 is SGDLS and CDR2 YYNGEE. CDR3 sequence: CASSVAGNQPQHF. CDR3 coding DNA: TGTGCCAGCAGCGTAGCTGGGAATCAGCCCCAGCATTTT.

CDR3 in DNA: TGTGCCAGCAGCGTAGGGACAGTTCCGAATGAGCAGTTCTTC. This translates into CASSVGTVPNEQFF. The chain combines TRBV9 with TRBJ2-1; weak D call: TRBD1 (6 bases). This CDR3 comprises 14 residues. Looked up from germline, CDR1 is SGDLS and CDR2 is YYNGEE. The V and J ends lost 0 bases and 7 bases respectively, with 11 bases between them.

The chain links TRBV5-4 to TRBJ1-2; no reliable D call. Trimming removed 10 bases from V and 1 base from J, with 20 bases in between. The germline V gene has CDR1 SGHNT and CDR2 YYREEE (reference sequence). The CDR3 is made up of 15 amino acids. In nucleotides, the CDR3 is TGTGCCTCCGCTAAGAAAGAGGCCCATAACTATGGCTACACCTTC. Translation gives CASAKKEAHNYGYTF.

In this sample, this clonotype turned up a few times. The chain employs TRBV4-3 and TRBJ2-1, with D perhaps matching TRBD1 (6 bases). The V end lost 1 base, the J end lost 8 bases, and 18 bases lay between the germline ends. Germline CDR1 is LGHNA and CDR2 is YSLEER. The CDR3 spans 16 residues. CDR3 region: CASSQVRDTGWDEQFF. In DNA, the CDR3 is TGCGCCAGCAGCCAAGTCCGGGACACCGGTTGGGATGAGCAGTTCTTC.